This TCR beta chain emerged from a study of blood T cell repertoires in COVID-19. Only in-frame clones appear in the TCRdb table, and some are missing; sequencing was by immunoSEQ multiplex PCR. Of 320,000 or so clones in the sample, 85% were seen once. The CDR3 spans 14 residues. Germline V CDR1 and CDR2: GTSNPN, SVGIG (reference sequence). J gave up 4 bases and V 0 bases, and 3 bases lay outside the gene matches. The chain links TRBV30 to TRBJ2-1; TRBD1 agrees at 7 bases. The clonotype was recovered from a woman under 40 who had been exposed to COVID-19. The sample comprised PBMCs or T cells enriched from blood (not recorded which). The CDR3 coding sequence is TGTGCCTGGAGTGTACAGGGGCCTTACAATGAGCAGTTCTTC. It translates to CAWSVQGPYNEQFF. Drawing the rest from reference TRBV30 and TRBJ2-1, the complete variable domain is SQTIHQWPATLVQPVGSPLSLECTVEGTSNPNLYWYRQAAGRGLQLLFYSVGIGQISSEVPQNLSASRPQDRQFILSSKKLLLSDSGFYLCAWSVQGPYNEQFFGPGTRLTVL.